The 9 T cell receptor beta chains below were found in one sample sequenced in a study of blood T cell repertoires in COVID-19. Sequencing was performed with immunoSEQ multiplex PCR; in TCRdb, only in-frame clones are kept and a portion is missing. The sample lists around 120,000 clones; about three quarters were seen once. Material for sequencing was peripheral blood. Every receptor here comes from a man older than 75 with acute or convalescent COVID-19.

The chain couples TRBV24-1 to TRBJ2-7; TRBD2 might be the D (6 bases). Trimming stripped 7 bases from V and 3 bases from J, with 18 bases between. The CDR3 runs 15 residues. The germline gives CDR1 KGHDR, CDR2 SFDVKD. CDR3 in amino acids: CATSPSVVRDYEQYF. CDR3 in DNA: TGTGCCACCAGCCCTAGCGTTGTCAGGGACTACGAGCAGTACTTC.

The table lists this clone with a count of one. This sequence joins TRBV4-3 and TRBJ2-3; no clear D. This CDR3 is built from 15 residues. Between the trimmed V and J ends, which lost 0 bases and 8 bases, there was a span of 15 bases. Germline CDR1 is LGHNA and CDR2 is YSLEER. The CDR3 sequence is CASSQDRSTHRTQYF. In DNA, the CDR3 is TGCGCCAGCAGCCAAGATCGGTCTACCCATCGTACGCAGTATTTT.

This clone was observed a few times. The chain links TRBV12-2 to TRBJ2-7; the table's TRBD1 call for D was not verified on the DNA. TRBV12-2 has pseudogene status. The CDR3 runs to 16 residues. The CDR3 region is CASRLTPGTDDYEQYF. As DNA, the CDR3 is TGTGCAAGTCGCTTGACTCCGGGGACAGATGATTACGAGCAGTACTTC.

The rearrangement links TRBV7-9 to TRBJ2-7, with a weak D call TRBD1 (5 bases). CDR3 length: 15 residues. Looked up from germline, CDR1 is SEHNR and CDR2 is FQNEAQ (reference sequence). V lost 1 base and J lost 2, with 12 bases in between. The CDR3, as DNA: TGTGCCAGCAGCTTAGTTGCAGGGTTCGCCTACGAGCAGTACTTC. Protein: CASSLVAGFAYEQYF. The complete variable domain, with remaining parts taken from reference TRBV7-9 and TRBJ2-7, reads DTGVSQNPRHKITKRGQNVTFRCDPISEHNRLYWYRQTLGQGPEFLTYFQNEAQLEKSRLLSDRFSAERPKGSFSTLEIQRTEQGDSAMYLCASSLVAGFAYEQYFGPGTRLTVT.

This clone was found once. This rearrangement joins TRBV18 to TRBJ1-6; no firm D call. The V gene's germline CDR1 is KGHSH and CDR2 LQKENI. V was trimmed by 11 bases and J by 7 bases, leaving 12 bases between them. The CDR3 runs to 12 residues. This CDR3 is CAGLQWNSPLHF. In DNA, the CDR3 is TGTGCCGGCCTCCAATGGAATTCACCCCTCCACTTT.

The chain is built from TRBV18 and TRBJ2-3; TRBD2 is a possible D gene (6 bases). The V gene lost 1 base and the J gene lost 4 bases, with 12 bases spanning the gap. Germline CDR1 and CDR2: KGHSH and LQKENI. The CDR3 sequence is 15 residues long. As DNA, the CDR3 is TGTGCCAGCTCACCACGGGCAAGGGAGGCAGATACGCAGTATTTT. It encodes CASSPRAREADTQYF.

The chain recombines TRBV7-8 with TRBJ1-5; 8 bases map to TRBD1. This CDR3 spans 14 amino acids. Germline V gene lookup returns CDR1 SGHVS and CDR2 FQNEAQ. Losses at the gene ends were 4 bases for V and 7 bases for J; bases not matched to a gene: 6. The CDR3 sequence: CASSSQGAGQPQHF. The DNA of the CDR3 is TGTGCCAGCAGCTCGCAGGGGGCAGGACAGCCCCAGCATTTT.

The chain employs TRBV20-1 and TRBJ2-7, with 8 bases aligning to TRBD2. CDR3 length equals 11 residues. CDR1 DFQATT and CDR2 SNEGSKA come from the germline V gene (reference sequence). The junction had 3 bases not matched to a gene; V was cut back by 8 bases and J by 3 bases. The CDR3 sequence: CSSGRGYEQYF. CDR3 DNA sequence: TGCAGTAGCGGGAGAGGCTACGAGCAGTACTTC.

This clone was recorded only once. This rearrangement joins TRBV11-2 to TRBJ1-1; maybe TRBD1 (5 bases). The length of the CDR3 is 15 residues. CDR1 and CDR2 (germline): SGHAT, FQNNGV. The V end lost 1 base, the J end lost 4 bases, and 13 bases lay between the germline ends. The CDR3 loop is CASSLVGGGSTEAFF. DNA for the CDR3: TGTGCCAGCAGCTTAGTGGGGGGGGGTAGCACTGAAGCTTTCTTT.